Following are 27 T cell receptor beta chains from one sample sequenced in a study of blood T cells in healthy people across ages. The second PCR ran roughly 6 to 11 cycles with a sample-barcoded 5' primer and J-beta primers. TCRdb re-called the 5' RACE reads through MiXCR, storing one row per CDR3 protein. The profile shows about a million distinct CDR3 sequences, 51% of them singletons. Sequencing used blood. The source is a woman in her fifties or sixties in good health.

This clonotype was seen only a few times. The chain joins TRBV20-1 to TRBJ1-2; 8 bases line up with TRBD1. V trimming: 1 base; J trimming: 2 bases; junction bases outside the gene matches: 6. Germline CDR1 reads DFQATT; CDR2 reads SNEGSKA (reference sequence). The CDR3 sequence is 15 residues long. The CDR3 bases are TGCAGTGCTAGAGCCCCAGGGGGCGCGAACTATGGCTACACCTTC. This codes for CSARAPGGANYGYTF.

This chain links TRBV2 with TRBJ2-1, with TRBD1 matching 9 bases. Per germline, CDR1 SNHLY and CDR2 FYNNEI. Trimming cost V 6 bases and J 7 bases; bases outside gene matches: 7. CDR3 length: 14 residues. CDR3 sequence (DNA): TGTGCCAGCAGCCCCACAGGGGGCGGGAATGAGCAGTTCTTC. The encoded protein is CASSPTGGGNEQFF.

The chain is built from TRBV29-1 and TRBJ2-3; D call uncertain. The CDR3 loop spans 13 amino acids. The V end was cut by 2 bases, the J end by 2 bases, with 8 bases between. CDR1 SQVTM and CDR2 ANQGSEA come from the germline V gene. The CDR3 nucleotides are TGCAGCGTTGAAAGGCAGAACACAGATACGCAGTATTTT. It encodes CSVERQNTDTQYF.

The chain is built from TRBV4-1 and TRBJ2-5; 7 bases map to TRBD2. V trimming: 6 bases; J trimming: 2 bases; junction bases outside the gene matches: 9. The CDR3 covers 15 residues. The germline V gene encodes CDR1 MGHRA and CDR2 YSYEKL. The chain's CDR3 is CASRWVAGPQETQYF. Written as DNA, the CDR3 is TGCGCCAGCAGATGGGTAGCGGGCCCTCAAGAGACCCAGTACTTC.

The V call is TRBV7-2, the J call TRBJ2-7, with a tentative D call TRBD1 (6 bases). The CDR3 sequence is 14 residues long. The germline V and J ends were trimmed by 5 bases and 2 bases, with 13 bases remaining between them. From germline, CDR1 is SGHTA and CDR2 FQGNSA. In DNA, the CDR3 is TGTGCCAGCAGCAACCGACGACAGGCCTACGAGCAGTACTTC. Protein product: CASSNRRQAYEQYF.

The table lists this clonotype with a few counts. V gene TRBV5-1 combines with J gene TRBJ2-1; D may be TRBD2 (6 bases). In germline, CDR1 is SGHRS, CDR2 YFSETQ. V lost 4 bases and J lost 9, with 20 bases in between. The CDR3 extends over 15 amino acids. The CDR3 loop reads CASSPEGLRSSEQFF. CDR3 bases: TGCGCCAGCAGCCCCGAGGGACTCCGAAGCAGTGAGCAGTTCTTC.

This clonotype has only a few counts. The chain uses TRBV27 and TRBJ2-7; TRBD2 agrees at 7 bases. Per the germline V gene, CDR1 is MNHEY and CDR2 is SMNVEV (reference sequence). The CDR3 sequence is 16 residues long. The J segment lost 4 bases and the V segment lost 6 bases, leaving 15 bases of the junction unmatched. CDR3 nucleotides: TGTGCCAGCAGCACGACCGTAGGGCTAGCGGCTTACGAGCAGTACTTC. This encodes CASSTTVGLAAYEQYF.

The rearrangement links TRBV5-1 to TRBJ2-3, with 12 positions matching TRBD2. CDR3 length equals 18 residues. Germline lookup yields CDR1 SGHRS and CDR2 YFSETQ. With 0 bases clipped from V and 2 bases from J, the junction kept 7 bases outside the gene matches. CDR3 DNA: TGCGCCAGCAGCTTGGTTCCCGGACTAGCGGGAAACACAGATACGCAGTATTTT. It codes for CASSLVPGLAGNTDTQYF.

This chain joins TRBV25-1 and TRBJ2-3; the D is unclear. Germline V CDR1 and CDR2: MGHDK, SYGVNS. This CDR3 is built from 15 residues. The germline V and J ends were trimmed by 2 bases and 1 base, with 10 bases remaining between them. The CDR3 nucleotides are TGTGCCAGCAGTGAAGTCGGCCACGGCACAGATACGCAGTATTTT. It specifies CASSEVGHGTDTQYF.

The chain recombines TRBV5-1 with TRBJ2-5; TRBD2 aligns across 8 bases. Looked up from germline, CDR1 is SGHRS and CDR2 is YFSETQ. Germline trimming cut 2 bases from V and 5 bases from J; bases unmatched to any gene: 8. The CDR3 length is 15 residues. CDR3 nucleotide sequence: TGCGCCAGCAGCTTCAGGACGGGAGGGGAGGAGACCCAGTACTTC. It is translated as CASSFRTGGEETQYF. Complete variable domain (other parts from reference TRBV5-1 and TRBJ2-5): KAGVTQTPRYLIKTRGQQVTLSCSPISGHRSVSWYQQTPGQGLQFLFEYFSETQRNKGNFPGRFSGRQFSNSRSEMNVSTLELGDSALYLCASSFRTGGEETQYFGPGTRLLVL.

This clonotype showed up just a few times. The rearrangement joins TRBV29-1 to TRBJ2-5; D gene uncertain. This CDR3 contains 11 residues. Deletions cut 4 bases from V and 13 bases from J, with 16 bases between. Germline V lookup: CDR1 SQVTM, CDR2 ANQGSEA. In DNA form, the CDR3 reads TGCAGCGTTGCTCCAAACAAGGTCGTGTACTTC. Translation gives CSVAPNKVVYF.

On this clonotype: A clone one base away is much larger, so this may be a read error. The V call is TRBV6-5, the J call TRBJ1-2; D is ambiguous. V was shortened by 0 bases and J by 8 bases, with 4 bases between the two germline ends. Germline CDR1 MNHEY, CDR2 SVGAGI. The CDR3 runs to 11 residues. The CDR3, as DNA: TGTGCCAGCAGTTACTCGAAGGGCTACACCTTC. Its translation is CASSYSKGYTF.

This clonotype was counted a few times. This chain uses TRBV29-1 with TRBJ1-1, with D unresolved. The CDR3 contains 12 residues. CDR1 and CDR2 from the germline V gene are SQVTM and ANQGSEA. V was trimmed by 6 bases and J by 10 bases, leaving 18 bases between them. The CDR3 loop is CSVDGRSTGAFF. In nucleotides, the CDR3 is TGCAGCGTCGACGGTCGTTCTACGGGAGCTTTCTTT.

V is TRBV30 and J is TRBJ2-5; the D gene is possibly TRBD1 (6 bases). Per germline, CDR1 GTSNPN and CDR2 SVGIG (reference sequence). This CDR3 has 13 residues. Between the trimmed V and J ends, which lost 2 bases and 3 bases, there was a span of 10 bases. DNA of the CDR3: TGTGCCTGGAGTAGTCCAGGGGAAGAGACCCAGTACTTC. Its protein product is CAWSSPGEETQYF. The full variable domain, in which reference TRBV30 and TRBJ2-5 provide the parts outside the CDR3, is SQTIHQWPATLVQPVGSPLSLECTVEGTSNPNLYWYRQAAGRGLQLLFYSVGIGQISSEVPQNLSASRPQDRQFILSSKKLLLSDSGFYLCAWSSPGEETQYFGPGTRLLVL.

The chain links TRBV7-2 to TRBJ2-1; 10 nucleotides line up with TRBD2. This CDR3 is built from 15 residues. CDR1 and CDR2 from the germline V gene are SGHTA and FQGNSA. Losses at the gene ends were 4 bases for V and 3 bases for J; bases not matched to a gene: 3. CDR3: CASSSSGGFYNEQFF. CDR3 coding DNA: TGTGCCAGCAGCTCTAGCGGGGGTTTCTACAATGAGCAGTTCTTC. The full variable domain, rest sourced from reference TRBV7-2 and TRBJ2-1, is GAGVSQSPSNKVTEKGKDVELRCDPISGHTALYWYRQSLGQGLEFLIYFQGNSAPDKSGLPSDRFSAERTGGSVSTLTIQRTQQEDSAVYLCASSSSGGFYNEQFFGPGTRLTVL.

The CDR3 nucleotides read TGTGCCAGCAGCTTGGCTTTGGCGACAAGCACAGATACGCAGTATTTT. Translation: CASSLALATSTDTQYF. The chain couples TRBV5-8 to TRBJ2-3; D not resolved. This CDR3 is built from 16 residues. V lost 0 bases and J lost 0, with 11 bases in between. Germline CDR1 SGHTS, CDR2 YDEGEE. Together with reference TRBV5-8 and TRBJ2-3, the CDR3 gives the full variable domain: EAGVTQSPTHLIKTRGQQATLRCSPISGHTSVYWYQQALGLGLQFLLWYDEGEERNRGNFPPRFSGRQFPNYSSELNVNALELEDSALYLCASSLALATSTDTQYFGPGTRLTVL.

This clonotype has more than one count but fewer than ten. The chain uses TRBV10-3 and TRBJ2-7, with TRBD1 matching 7 bases. V dropped 3 bases and J dropped 3; count of bases not matched to a gene: 11. This CDR3 region has 16 residues. Germline V gene lookup returns CDR1 ENHRY and CDR2 SYGVKD. The CDR3 nucleotides are TGTGCCATCAGTGATCCCGGACAGGCTAACGGCTACGAGCAGTACTTC. Translated: CAISDPGQANGYEQYF.

V gene TRBV3-1 combines with J gene TRBJ2-3; 8 positions match TRBD2. V gave up 4 bases and J gave up 6 bases; unmatched junction bases: 15. Germline loops: CDR1 LGHDT, CDR2 YNNKEL (reference sequence). The CDR3 is 17 residues long. CDR3 DNA: TGTGCCAGCAGCCGTTCAACTAGCGGAACCCGAGGGGATACGCAGTATTTT. Translating it yields CASSRSTSGTRGDTQYF.

This chain links TRBV2 with TRBJ1-4, with D possibly TRBD1 on 5 matching bases. V lost 5 bases and J 0 bases, leaving 13 bases between the germline ends. CDR1 SNHLY and CDR2 FYNNEI come from the germline V gene. CDR3 size: 16 residues. The CDR3 DNA follows: TGTGCCAGCAGTAAACAGGACATTGCAACTAATGAAAAACTGTTTTTT. This encodes CASSKQDIATNEKLFF.

The V call is TRBV29-1, the J call TRBJ2-5; no reliable D call. The germline CDR1 and CDR2 sequences are SQVTM and ANQGSEA. The CDR3 consists of 13 residues. Trimming shortened V by 4 bases and J by 0 bases, and 9 bases separated the two germline ends. The CDR3 DNA sequence: TGCAGCGTTGCGTGGCAGCACCAAGAGACCCAGTACTTC. Translated, it gives CSVAWQHQETQYF.

This rearrangement joins TRBV9 to TRBJ2-7; D not resolved. Germline V lookup: CDR1 SGDLS, CDR2 YYNGEE. Trimming stripped 0 bases from V and 2 bases from J, with 6 bases between. The CDR3 length is 13 residues. CDR3 nucleotide sequence: TGTGCCAGCAGCGTAGAACTCACCTACGAGCAGTACTTC. This codes for CASSVELTYEQYF.

The CDR3 sequence is CASSGVNNQPQHF. DNA of the CDR3: TGTGCCAGCAGTGGAGTTAACAATCAGCCCCAGCATTTT. The V gene is TRBV28, the J gene TRBJ1-5; no definite D call. Per germline, CDR1 MDHEN and CDR2 SYDVKM. The CDR3 has 13 residues. V was pared by 5 bases and J by 3 bases, with 8 bases between.

The genes are TRBV6-2 or TRBV6-3 and TRBJ2-4, with 8 bases identical to TRBD1. The assigned J gene may be wrong: the sequence end matches TRBJ2-7 better. Germline CDR1 reads MNHEY; CDR2 reads SVGEGT. This CDR3 is built from 14 residues. The CDR3 reads CASRRRDRSYEQYF. Here the CDR3 DNA reads TGTGCCAGCAGACGCCGGGACAGGTCGTACGAGCAGTACTTC.

This clonotype was counted between two and nine times. J is TRBJ2-3 and V is TRBV11-2; 7 bases are shared with TRBD2. CDR1 SGHAT and CDR2 FQNNGV come from the germline V gene. CDR3 length equals 19 residues. The V segment lost 1 base and the J segment 5 bases; nucleotides outside the gene matches: 18. The CDR3 here is CASSLGYSGLPRIKDTQYF. CDR3 DNA sequence: TGTGCCAGCAGCTTAGGATATTCGGGACTACCGCGAATTAAAGATACGCAGTATTTT.

The chain recombines TRBV20-1 with TRBJ2-1, with D possibly matching TRBD2 (5 bases). The ends were cut back, 0 bases at V and 4 bases at J, with 10 bases in the middle. Looked up from germline, CDR1 is DFQATT and CDR2 is SNEGSKA (reference sequence). The CDR3 consists of 14 residues. For the CDR3, the DNA is TGCAGTGCTAGAGATCTTCGGGAATACAATGAGCAGTTCTTC. As protein: CSARDLREYNEQFF.

With regard to this clonotype: An end of the junction does not agree with germline; a read error may underlie this. The chain combines TRBV7-2 with TRBJ2-5; D not certain. The CDR3 runs 13 residues. The germline V gene has CDR1 SGHTA and CDR2 FQGNSA. CDR3 sequence reads: CANSPWGQETQYF. The CDR3 coding sequence is TGTGCCAACAGCCCATGGGGACAAGAGACCCAGTACTTC.

This clonotype was seen only a few times. The chain combines TRBV4-1 with TRBJ2-7; 9 bases are a match to TRBD1. CDR1 is MGHRA, CDR2 YSYEKL, per germline. J gave up 7 bases and V 0 bases, and 7 bases lay outside the gene matches. The CDR3 totals 15 residues. Written as DNA, the CDR3 is TGCGCCAGCAGCCAAGATAGGACAGGGGTAGGGGAGCAGTACTTC. This gives the protein CASSQDRTGVGEQYF.